The clone carrying this TCR beta chain was counted between two and nine times. Its specificity is not known. This specimen comes from a study of T cell repertoires in cytomegalovirus infection. Study at large: CMV infection together with matching HLA type was indicated by public TCR beta signatures.

TCRdb redid the calling of the reads with MiXCR, one entry per CDR3 protein. The profile shows some 680,000 distinct CDR3 sequences, 35% of them singletons. The CDR3 runs to 16 residues. Germline V gives CDR1 MNHEY, CDR2 SVGAGI. Trimming stripped 0 bases from V and 1 base from J, with 12 bases between. Regarding the study as a whole: The response measured ex vivo was dominated by TCR beta clonotypes (HLA-C-restricted and CMV-specific). Carriage of CMV together with the relevant HLA was identifiable through cumulative public TCR beta family frequency.

This sequence originates from a human donor in good health (CMV status not recorded). Some clones in this sample may be carry-over from other donors' samples. The chain joins TRBV6-5 to TRBJ1-1; D possibly corresponds to TRBD1 (6 bases). What was sequenced was PBMCs. For the CDR3, the DNA is TGTGCCAGCAGTTACTCGATGACAGGAGCGAACACTGAAGCTTTCTTT. This codes for CASSYSMTGANTEAFF.